A selection of T cell receptor beta chains follows, all from one sample in a study of radiation and T cells in renal cell carcinoma. The method was immunoSEQ multiplex PCR; TCRdb's version includes in-frame clones alone and lacks a portion of them. Among 10,000 to 15,000 clones listed, around two thirds were seen once. The sequenced sample was tumor tissue, obtained from a patient whose treatment was nephrectomy without radiotherapy. Source of these receptors: a woman aged 80 or older with renal cell carcinoma. Both conserved end residues are part of each CDR3. The D gene is left open where the match is weak. The size entry is marked missing in some rows and otherwise reads once, few, many or a size class.

j_call: TRBJ2-5
d_call: TRBD1
v_call: TRBV6-6
clone_size: -
cdr3_nt: TGTGCCAGCAGTTACTCGGGACAGGGGACGGGAGAGACCCAGTACTTC
cdr3_aa: CASSYSGQGTGETQYF

j_call: TRBJ1-1
d_call: -
v_call: TRBV21-1
clone_size: -
cdr3_nt: TGTGCCAGCAGCAAAGGGGTCATGAACACTGAAGCTTTCTTT
cdr3_aa: CASSKGVMNTEAFF

j_call: TRBJ1-1
d_call: TRBD1
v_call: TRBV27
clone_size: medium-sized
cdr3_nt: TGTGCCAGCAGTTTATGGGCAGGGGGTGCGAACACTGAAGCTTTCTTT
cdr3_aa: CASSLWAGGANTEAFF

j_call: TRBJ2-1
d_call: -
v_call: TRBV10-2
clone_size: -
cdr3_nt: TGCGCCAGCAGTGAGCCGATAGCGGATCAGTTCTTC
cdr3_aa: CASSEPIADQFF

j_call: TRBJ2-2
d_call: -
v_call: TRBV10-3
clone_size: few
cdr3_nt: TGTGCCATCAGGAAGAACAGGGTCAGCACCGGGGAGCTGTTTTTT
cdr3_aa: CAIRKNRVSTGELFF

j_call: TRBJ2-5
d_call: -
v_call: TRBV5-4
clone_size: few
cdr3_nt: TGTGCCAGCAGCTTGTCGTGGGGGGAGACCCAGTACTTC
cdr3_aa: CASSLSWGETQYF

j_call: TRBJ2-7
d_call: TRBD2
v_call: TRBV4-2
clone_size: few
cdr3_nt: TGTGCCAGCAGCCAAGCCGAAAGGTTAGCGGGGGGGATGGACTACGAGCAGTACTTC
cdr3_aa: CASSQAERLAGGMDYEQYF

j_call: TRBJ1-2
d_call: -
v_call: TRBV5-1
clone_size: -
cdr3_nt: TGCGCCAGCAGCTTGGGGCAGGCGGGGGACTATGGCTACACCTTC
cdr3_aa: CASSLGQAGDYGYTF

j_call: TRBJ1-2
d_call: TRBD1
v_call: TRBV2
clone_size: -
cdr3_nt: TGTGCCAGCAGCTCGACAGGGAGGGACTATGGCTACACCTTC
cdr3_aa: CASSSTGRDYGYTF

j_call: TRBJ2-7
d_call: -
v_call: TRBV5-1
clone_size: few
cdr3_nt: TGCGCCAGCAGCTTGGATTACGACAGAAGTTACTACGAGCAGTACTTC
cdr3_aa: CASSLDYDRSYYEQYF

j_call: TRBJ2-5
d_call: -
v_call: TRBV14
clone_size: once
cdr3_nt: TGTGCCAGCAGCCAAGATCTTGCGGGCCCCACTCAAGAGACCCAGTACTTC
cdr3_aa: CASSQDLAGPTQETQYF

j_call: TRBJ1-2
d_call: TRBD1
v_call: TRBV5-1
clone_size: -
cdr3_nt: TGCGCCAGCAGCCAGTGGACAGGGGAGGAAGGCTACACCTTC
cdr3_aa: CASSQWTGEEGYTF

j_call: TRBJ2-5
d_call: TRBD2
v_call: TRBV10-3
clone_size: -
cdr3_nt: TGTGCCATCAGTGAGGTGGGACTAGCGGGGGGGCGCAGGGAGACCCAGTACTTC
cdr3_aa: CAISEVGLAGGRRETQYF

j_call: TRBJ1-1
d_call: -
v_call: TRBV9
clone_size: once
cdr3_nt: TGTGCCAGCAGCGTAGAAACCTACACTGAAGCTTTCTTT
cdr3_aa: CASSVETYTEAFF

j_call: TRBJ1-1
d_call: TRBD1
v_call: TRBV29-1
clone_size: few
cdr3_nt: TGCAGCGTTGAAAAGGGGACAGTGAACACTGAAGCTTTCTTT
cdr3_aa: CSVEKGTVNTEAFF

j_call: TRBJ1-1
d_call: -
v_call: TRBV9
clone_size: -
cdr3_nt: TGTGCCAGCAGCTTTCTGGCTACATCTGAAGCTTTCTTT
cdr3_aa: CASSFLATSEAFF

j_call: TRBJ1-2
d_call: TRBD1
v_call: TRBV25-1
clone_size: once
cdr3_nt: TGTGCCAGCAGGTGGGGAAACAGGGGTTCCTATGGCTACACCTTC
cdr3_aa: CASRWGNRGSYGYTF

j_call: TRBJ1-5
d_call: -
v_call: TRBV6-1
clone_size: -
cdr3_nt: TGTGCCAGCAGTGAAATGGGGGTCCAAAATCAGCCCCAGCATTTT
cdr3_aa: CASSEMGVQNQPQHF

j_call: TRBJ1-2
d_call: TRBD1
v_call: TRBV12-5
clone_size: few
cdr3_nt: TGTGCTAGTGGGACAGGGTTTGGCTACACCTTC
cdr3_aa: CASGTGFGYTF

j_call: TRBJ1-5
d_call: TRBD1
v_call: TRBV28
clone_size: -
cdr3_nt: TGTGCCAGCAACGGACAGGGAAGTGGCAATCAGCCCCAGCATTTT
cdr3_aa: CASNGQGSGNQPQHF

j_call: TRBJ2-7
d_call: TRBD1
v_call: TRBV7-8
clone_size: -
cdr3_nt: TGTGCCAGCAGCTTAGTTTCGGGACAGGGTCTTGGGTGGTTAAACGAGCAGTACTTC
cdr3_aa: CASSLVSGQGLGWLNEQYF

j_call: TRBJ1-6
d_call: TRBD1
v_call: TRBV11-3
clone_size: -
cdr3_nt: TGTGCCAGCAGCGAGGGACAGGGGGATTCACCCCTCCACTTT
cdr3_aa: CASSEGQGDSPLHF

j_call: TRBJ2-3
d_call: -
v_call: TRBV4-1
clone_size: -
cdr3_nt: TGCGCCAGCAGCCAATATTGGGCCAGGGGCACAGATACGCAGTATTTT
cdr3_aa: CASSQYWARGTDTQYF

j_call: TRBJ2-2
d_call: TRBD1
v_call: TRBV11-1
clone_size: -
cdr3_nt: TGTGCCAGCAGCCCCGGACAGGGATATACCGGGGAGCTGTTTTTT
cdr3_aa: CASSPGQGYTGELFF

j_call: TRBJ2-2
d_call: TRBD1
v_call: TRBV7-6
clone_size: -
cdr3_nt: TGTGCCAGCAGCATGAGTTCGGGACAGAGGAACACCGGGGAGCTGTTTTTT
cdr3_aa: CASSMSSGQRNTGELFF

j_call: TRBJ1-2
d_call: TRBD1
v_call: TRBV4-3
clone_size: -
cdr3_nt: TGCGCCAGCAGCCGAGAAGGACAGGGGTACAACTATGGCTACACCTTC
cdr3_aa: CASSREGQGYNYGYTF

j_call: TRBJ1-6
d_call: -
v_call: TRBV6-5
clone_size: -
cdr3_nt: TGTGCCAGCAGTTACCGGCAGTTCATGACACCCCTCCACTTT
cdr3_aa: CASSYRQFMTPLHF

j_call: TRBJ2-5
d_call: TRBD1
v_call: TRBV7-2
clone_size: few
cdr3_nt: TGTGCCACCTCGGGACAGAGAGACCAAGAGACCCAGTACTTC
cdr3_aa: CATSGQRDQETQYF

j_call: TRBJ2-2
d_call: TRBD1
v_call: TRBV4-3
clone_size: -
cdr3_nt: TGCGCCAGCAGCCAAAATTCTCCGACAGGGGCGAACACCGGGGAGCTGTTTTTT
cdr3_aa: CASSQNSPTGANTGELFF

j_call: TRBJ1-1
d_call: -
v_call: TRBV7-9
clone_size: few
cdr3_nt: TGTGCCAGCAGCCTAACCAAAGGGAACACTGAAGCTTTCTTT
cdr3_aa: CASSLTKGNTEAFF

j_call: TRBJ1-3
d_call: -
v_call: TRBV7-6
clone_size: -
cdr3_nt: TGTGCCAGCAGCTCCTATATCTCTGGAAACACCATATATTTT
cdr3_aa: CASSSYISGNTIYF

j_call: TRBJ1-5
d_call: -
v_call: TRBV6-1
clone_size: -
cdr3_nt: TGTGCCAGTGCGAGACTGAATAGCAATCAGCCCCAGCATTTT
cdr3_aa: CASARLNSNQPQHF

j_call: TRBJ1-5
d_call: -
v_call: TRBV14
clone_size: -
cdr3_nt: TGTGCCAGCAGCCAAGGGAGTCAGCCCCAGCATTTT
cdr3_aa: CASSQGSQPQHF

j_call: TRBJ1-1
d_call: -
v_call: TRBV29-1
clone_size: few
cdr3_nt: TGCAGCGTTGAAACAGGACCTCAGAGCACTGAAGCTTTCTTT
cdr3_aa: CSVETGPQSTEAFF

j_call: TRBJ2-2
d_call: -
v_call: TRBV4-2
clone_size: -
cdr3_nt: TGTGCCAGCGCGATAGCCAGTCAAGCGACCGGGGAGCTGTTTTTT
cdr3_aa: CASAIASQATGELFF

j_call: TRBJ1-5
d_call: -
v_call: TRBV2
clone_size: -
cdr3_nt: TGTGCCAGCAGTGAGTCGGGGAATAGCAATCAGCCCCAGCATTTT
cdr3_aa: CASSESGNSNQPQHF

j_call: TRBJ2-2
d_call: TRBD2
v_call: TRBV7-9
clone_size: -
cdr3_nt: TGTGCCAGCAGCTCTTCTAGCGGGAGGAACACCGGGGAGCTGTTTTTT
cdr3_aa: CASSSSSGRNTGELFF

j_call: TRBJ1-1
d_call: -
v_call: TRBV28
clone_size: -
cdr3_nt: TGTGCCAGCAGTTCGGGGTCGGGAGGACGGGCTTTCTTT
cdr3_aa: CASSSGSGGRAFF

j_call: TRBJ1-1
d_call: -
v_call: TRBV7-9
clone_size: -
cdr3_nt: TGTGCCAGCAGCTTAAAAGGCGGAGGGGCAGAAGCTTTCTTT
cdr3_aa: CASSLKGGGAEAFF

j_call: TRBJ1-5
d_call: TRBD1
v_call: TRBV18
clone_size: -
cdr3_nt: TGTGCCAGCTCACCGGACAGGGTTGGTCAGCCCCAGCATTTT
cdr3_aa: CASSPDRVGQPQHF

j_call: TRBJ1-6
d_call: -
v_call: TRBV5-5
clone_size: few
cdr3_nt: TGTGCCAGCAGCTTGGAAGTGGGAAGGGGTAATTCACCCCTCCACTTT
cdr3_aa: CASSLEVGRGNSPLHF

j_call: TRBJ1-1
d_call: TRBD1
v_call: TRBV20-1
clone_size: -
cdr3_nt: TGCAGTGCTCGGACAGGCGGTGAAGCTTTCTTT
cdr3_aa: CSARTGGEAFF

j_call: TRBJ1-2
d_call: TRBD1
v_call: TRBV27
clone_size: -
cdr3_nt: TGTGCCAGCAGTTCCCGACAGGGGGCCTTATATGGCTACACCTTC
cdr3_aa: CASSSRQGALYGYTF

j_call: TRBJ1-5
d_call: -
v_call: TRBV6-5
clone_size: -
cdr3_nt: TGTGCCAGCGGCCAGGACTTGGATCAGCCCCAGCATTTT
cdr3_aa: CASGQDLDQPQHF

j_call: TRBJ1-5
d_call: TRBD1
v_call: TRBV19
clone_size: -
cdr3_nt: TGTGCCAGTAGTCACGACAGGGCGCGAGATCAGCCCCAGCATTTT
cdr3_aa: CASSHDRARDQPQHF

j_call: TRBJ2-1
d_call: TRBD2
v_call: TRBV7-8
clone_size: -
cdr3_nt: TGTGCCAGCAGCTTGCGGGGGGGCGGGAATGAGCAGTTCTTC
cdr3_aa: CASSLRGGGNEQFF

j_call: TRBJ2-3
d_call: -
v_call: TRBV4-1
clone_size: -
cdr3_nt: TGCGCCAGCAGCCTCAGTCCTAGCACAGATACGCAGTATTTT
cdr3_aa: CASSLSPSTDTQYF

j_call: TRBJ1-2
d_call: -
v_call: TRBV14
clone_size: few
cdr3_nt: TGTGCCAGCAGCCCGGGACATCCCCTGCGGGGCTACACCTTC
cdr3_aa: CASSPGHPLRGYTF

j_call: TRBJ1-3
d_call: -
v_call: TRBV11-2
clone_size: medium-sized
cdr3_nt: TGTGCCAGCAGCTTTCTTCCGCCAGACCGAAACACCATATATTTT
cdr3_aa: CASSFLPPDRNTIYF

j_call: TRBJ1-6
d_call: -
v_call: TRBV7-3
clone_size: few
cdr3_nt: TGTGCCAGCAGCGCGATAGGACAGAGATCTTCACCCCTCCACTTT
cdr3_aa: CASSAIGQRSSPLHF